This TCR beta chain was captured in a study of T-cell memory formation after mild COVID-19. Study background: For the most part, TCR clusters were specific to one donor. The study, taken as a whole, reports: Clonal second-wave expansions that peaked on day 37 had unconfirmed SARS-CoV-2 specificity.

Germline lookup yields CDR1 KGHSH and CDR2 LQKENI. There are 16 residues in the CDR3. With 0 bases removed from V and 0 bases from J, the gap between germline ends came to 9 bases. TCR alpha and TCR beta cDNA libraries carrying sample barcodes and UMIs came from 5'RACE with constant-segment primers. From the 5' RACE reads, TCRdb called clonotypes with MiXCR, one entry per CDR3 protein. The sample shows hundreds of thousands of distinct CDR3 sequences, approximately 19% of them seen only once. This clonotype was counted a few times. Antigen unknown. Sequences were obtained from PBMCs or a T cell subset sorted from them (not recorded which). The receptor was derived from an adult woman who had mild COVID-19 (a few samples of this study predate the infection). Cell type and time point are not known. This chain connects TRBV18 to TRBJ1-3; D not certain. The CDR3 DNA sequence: TGTGCCAGCTCACCACCGAGTATACCCTCTGGAAACACCATATATTTT. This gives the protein CASSPPSIPSGNTIYF.